A single sample is the source of the 2 T cell receptor beta chains below, sequenced in a study of cytomegalovirus exposure and HLA in healthy donors. The PCR ran on 60 Vbeta and 13 Jbeta primers. The assay was immunoSEQ multiplex PCR, and TCRdb's table has in-frame clones only and misses some. This sample carries 150,000 to 200,000 clones, roughly 80% of them seen once, and the ten largest clones take around 4.6%. Sequenced material: PBMCs. Receptors originate from a male donor in good health and CMV-seronegative.

This clone has a handful of counts. Within the sample, other DNA sequences also encode this same CDR3. The CDR3 sequence is CASSLFSSTGMNTEAFF. Here the CDR3 DNA reads TGTGCCAGCAGCTTGTTTAGTTCGACAGGGATGAACACTGAAGCTTTCTTT. The gene calls are TRBV5-6 and TRBJ1-1; 7 positions agree with TRBD1. V shed 1 base and J 0 bases; nucleotides not matched to a gene: 9. This CDR3 has 17 amino acids. Germline CDR1 SGHDT, CDR2 YYEEEE.

The chain links TRBV4-1 to TRBJ2-7, with 10 bases lining up with TRBD2. V lost 7 bases to trimming and J lost 3 bases; unmatched junction nucleotides: 12. In germline, CDR1 is MGHRA, CDR2 YSYEKL. This CDR3 region has 16 residues. The CDR3 DNA sequence: TGCGCCAGCACCCCGATTTTGGCTAGCGGGAGCTACGAGCAGTACTTC. Translating gives CASTPILASGSYEQYF.